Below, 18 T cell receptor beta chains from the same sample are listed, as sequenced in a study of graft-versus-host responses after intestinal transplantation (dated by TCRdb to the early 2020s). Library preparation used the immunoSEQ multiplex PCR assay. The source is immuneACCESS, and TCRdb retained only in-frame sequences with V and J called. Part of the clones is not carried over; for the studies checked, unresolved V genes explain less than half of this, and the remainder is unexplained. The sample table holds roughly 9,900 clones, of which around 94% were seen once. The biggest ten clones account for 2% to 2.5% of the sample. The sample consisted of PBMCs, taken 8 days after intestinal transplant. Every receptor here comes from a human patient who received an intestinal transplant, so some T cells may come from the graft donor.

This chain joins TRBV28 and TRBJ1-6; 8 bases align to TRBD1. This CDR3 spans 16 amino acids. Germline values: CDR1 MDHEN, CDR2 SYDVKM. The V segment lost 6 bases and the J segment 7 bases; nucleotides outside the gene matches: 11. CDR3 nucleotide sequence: TGTGCCAGCAGACAGGGGACAGGCGCTGACAATTCACCCCTCCACTTT. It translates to CASRQGTGADNSPLHF.

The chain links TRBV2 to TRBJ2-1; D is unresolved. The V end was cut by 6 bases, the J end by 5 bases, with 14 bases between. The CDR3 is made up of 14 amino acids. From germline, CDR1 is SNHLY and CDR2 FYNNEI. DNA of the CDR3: TGTGCCAGCAGATCTGAGATCGGAGACAATGAGCAGTTCTTC. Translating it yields CASRSEIGDNEQFF.

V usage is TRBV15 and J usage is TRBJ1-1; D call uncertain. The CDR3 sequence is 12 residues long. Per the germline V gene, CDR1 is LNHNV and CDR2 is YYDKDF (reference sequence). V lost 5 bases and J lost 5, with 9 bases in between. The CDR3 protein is CATSGGLTEAFF. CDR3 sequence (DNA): TGTGCCACCAGCGGAGGGTTAACTGAAGCTTTCTTT.

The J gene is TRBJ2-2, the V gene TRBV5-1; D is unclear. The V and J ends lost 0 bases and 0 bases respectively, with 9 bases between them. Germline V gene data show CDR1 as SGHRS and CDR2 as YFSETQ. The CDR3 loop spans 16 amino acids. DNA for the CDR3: TGCGCCAGCAGCTTGGTTCCCGGTACGAACACCGGGGAGCTGTTTTTT. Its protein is CASSLVPGTNTGELFF.

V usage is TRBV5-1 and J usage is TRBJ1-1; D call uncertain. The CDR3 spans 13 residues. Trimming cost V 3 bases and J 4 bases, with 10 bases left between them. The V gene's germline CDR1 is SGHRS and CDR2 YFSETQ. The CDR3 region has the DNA TGCGCCAGCAGCTCCCCCCCCCGCACTGAAGCTTTCTTT. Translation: CASSSPPRTEAFF.

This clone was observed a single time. The CDR3 DNA follows: TGTGCCAGCACGGACAGGGTGGGAAACAATGAGCAGTTCTTC. Its translation is CASTDRVGNNEQFF. The chain uses TRBV2 and TRBJ2-1; 8 bases match TRBD1. V lost 7 bases, J lost 5 bases, and 7 bases stayed unmatched. CDR1 is SNHLY and CDR2 is FYNNEI in the germline V gene. This CDR3 comprises 14 residues.

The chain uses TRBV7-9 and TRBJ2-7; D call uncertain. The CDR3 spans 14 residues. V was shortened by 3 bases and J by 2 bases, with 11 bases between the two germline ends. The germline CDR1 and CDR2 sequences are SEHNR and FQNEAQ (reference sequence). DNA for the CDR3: TGTGCCAGCAGCTTTGGGGTCCCGACCTACGAGCAGTACTTC. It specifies CASSFGVPTYEQYF.

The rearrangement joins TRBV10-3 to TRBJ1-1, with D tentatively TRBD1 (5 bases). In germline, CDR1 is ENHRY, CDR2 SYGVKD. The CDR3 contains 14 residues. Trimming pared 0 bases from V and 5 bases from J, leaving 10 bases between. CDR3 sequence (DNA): TGTGCCATCAGTGAGTCCGGGGCCCTAACTGAAGCTTTCTTT. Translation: CAISESGALTEAFF.

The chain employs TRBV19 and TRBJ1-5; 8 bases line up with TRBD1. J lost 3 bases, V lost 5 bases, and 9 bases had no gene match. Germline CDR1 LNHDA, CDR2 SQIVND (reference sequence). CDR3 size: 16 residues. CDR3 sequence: CASSSGLDRANQPQHF. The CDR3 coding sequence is TGTGCCAGTAGTTCTGGTCTGGACAGGGCCAATCAGCCCCAGCATTTT.

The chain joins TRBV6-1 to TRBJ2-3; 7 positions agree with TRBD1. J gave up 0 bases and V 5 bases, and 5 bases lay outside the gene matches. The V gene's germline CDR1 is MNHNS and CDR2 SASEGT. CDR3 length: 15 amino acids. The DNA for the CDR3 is TGTGCCAGCAGTCGCATACAGGGGAGCACAGATACGCAGTATTTT. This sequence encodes CASSRIQGSTDTQYF.

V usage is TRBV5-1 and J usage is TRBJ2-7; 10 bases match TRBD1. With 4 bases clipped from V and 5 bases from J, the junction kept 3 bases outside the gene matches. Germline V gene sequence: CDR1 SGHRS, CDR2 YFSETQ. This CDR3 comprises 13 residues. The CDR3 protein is CASSTGQGDEQYF. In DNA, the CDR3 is TGCGCCAGCAGCACAGGACAGGGGGACGAGCAGTACTTC.

The CDR3 DNA is TGTGCCAGCACCGGACAGGGGGCGAAAGAGTCCGGGGAGCTGTTTTTT. This translates into CASTGQGAKESGELFF. The chain joins TRBV7-9 to TRBJ2-2; 11 nucleotides agree with TRBD1. Trimming took 7 bases from V and 6 from J; bases not matched to a gene: 10. Germline-derived CDR1 and CDR2 are SEHNR and FQNEAQ (reference sequence). This CDR3 region has 16 residues.

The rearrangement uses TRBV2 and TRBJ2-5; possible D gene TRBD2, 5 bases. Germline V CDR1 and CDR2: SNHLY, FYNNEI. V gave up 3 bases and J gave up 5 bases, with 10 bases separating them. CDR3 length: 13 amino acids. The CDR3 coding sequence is TGTGCCAGCAGTGATGATCCGGGGGAGACCCAGTACTTC. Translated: CASSDDPGETQYF. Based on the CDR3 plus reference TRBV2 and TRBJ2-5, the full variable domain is EPEVTQTPSHQVTQMGQEVILRCVPISNHLYFYWYRQILGQKVEFLVSFYNNEISEKSEIFDDQFSVERPDGSNFTLKIRSTKLEDSAMYFCASSDDPGETQYFGPGTRLLVL.

The CDR3 DNA reads TGTGCCAGCAGCTTAGCGTCCCCCTACGAGCAGTACTTC. Its translation: CASSLASPYEQYF. The gene calls are TRBV7-6 and TRBJ2-7; D not certain. The CDR3 contains 13 residues. With 0 bases removed from V and 2 bases from J, the gap between germline ends came to 5 bases. Germline V gives CDR1 SGHVS, CDR2 FNYEAQ.

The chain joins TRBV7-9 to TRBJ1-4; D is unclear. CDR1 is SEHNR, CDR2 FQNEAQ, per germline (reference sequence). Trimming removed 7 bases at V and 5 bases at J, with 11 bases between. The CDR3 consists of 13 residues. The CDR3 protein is CASTLGENEKLFF. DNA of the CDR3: TGTGCCAGCACCCTCGGGGAAAATGAAAAACTGTTTTTT.

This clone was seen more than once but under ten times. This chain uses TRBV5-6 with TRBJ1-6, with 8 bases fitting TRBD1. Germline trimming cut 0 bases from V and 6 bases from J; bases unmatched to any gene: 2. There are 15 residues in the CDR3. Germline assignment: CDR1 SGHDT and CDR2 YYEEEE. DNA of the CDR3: TGTGCCAGCAGCTTGGGACAGGGGACTAATTCACCCCTCCACTTT. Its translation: CASSLGQGTNSPLHF.

The CDR3, as DNA: TGTGCCAGCAGCCCGGGACACAGGGATCAGCCCCAGCATTTT. This gives the protein CASSPGHRDQPQHF. The V call is TRBV7-9, the J call TRBJ1-5; D is possibly TRBD1 (6 bases). The V end lost 5 bases, the J end lost 5 bases, and 13 bases lay between the germline ends. This CDR3 spans 14 amino acids. Per germline, CDR1 SEHNR and CDR2 FQNEAQ (reference sequence).

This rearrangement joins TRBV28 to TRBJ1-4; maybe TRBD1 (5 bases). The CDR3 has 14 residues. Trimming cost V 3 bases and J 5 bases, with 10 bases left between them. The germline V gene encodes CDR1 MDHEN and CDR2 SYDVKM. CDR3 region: CASSFGGLNEKLFF. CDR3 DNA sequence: TGTGCCAGCAGTTTCGGGGGACTCAATGAAAAACTGTTTTTT.